What follows describes a single T cell receptor beta chain. As yet, its antigen is unknown. This specimen belongs to a study of cytomegalovirus exposure and HLA in healthy donors. Study results and limitations: What a later analysis showed was that several of the most significant clusters appeared linked to common viral pathogens. Cytomegalovirus-associated TCR beta chains were listed, numbering roughly 150. Most subjects' HLA-A and HLA-B alleles were reportedly predicted from TCR beta sequences.

Germline-derived CDR1 and CDR2 are SGHRS and YFSETQ. The CDR3 runs 14 residues. V lost 1 base, J lost 1 base, and 8 bases lay in between. Use of 60 Vbeta and 13 Jbeta primers characterized the PCR. Using immunoSEQ multiplex PCR, the repertoire was profiled, and TCRdb retains in-frame clones only, with some absent. This sample yields fewer than 150,000 clones, of which 60% to 80% are seen a single time; approximately 1.2% belongs to the top ten. This TCR was sampled from a man between 50 and 59 years old in good health and CMV-seronegative. The chain combines TRBV5-1 with TRBJ2-5; no reliable D call. The specimen was PBMCs. CDR3 bases: TGCGCCAGCAGCTTGTACAGAGCCCAAGAGACCCAGTACTTC. Its translation is CASSLYRAQETQYF.